Described below is a single TCR beta chain sequence and its context. Antigen: not known. The PCR ran on 60 Vbeta and 13 Jbeta primers. Repertoires were generated with immunoSEQ multiplex PCR, while TCRdb's copy carries only in-frame clones and drops some. The sample consists of 150,000 to 200,000 clones, approximately 86% of them appearing once. The CDR3 has 13 residues. CDR1 and CDR2 from the germline V gene are SGHDT and YYEEEE. Between the trimmed V and J ends, which lost 4 bases and 7 bases, there was a span of 14 bases. This specimen comes from a study of cytomegalovirus exposure and HLA in healthy donors. General study findings and limits: Most CMV-associated TCR beta chains appeared HLA-restricted in a later analysis. Researchers reportedly found TCR beta sequences accurately predicted most subjects' HLA-A and HLA-B alleles.

The chain links TRBV5-6 to TRBJ2-5; possible D gene TRBD2, 5 bases. The specimen sequenced was PBMCs. This TCR derives from a woman aged 18-29 years in good health and CMV-seronegative. CDR3 DNA: TGTGCCAGCAGCCTCGAGGGATATGGGACCCAGTACTTC. Protein product: CASSLEGYGTQYF.